The rows below give T cell receptor beta chains drawn from one sample of a study of blood T cell repertoires in COVID-19. Some clones are missing from TCRdb's copy, which holds only in-frame ones; the method was immunoSEQ multiplex PCR. The sample yields some 50,000 clones, approximately 87% seen once. The sequenced sample was peripheral blood. Receptors were obtained from a woman older than 75 with COVID-19, enrolled during active disease. CDR3s include the opening cysteine and the closing phenylalanine or tryptophan. The D gene is left open where the match is weak. Clone sizes are given selectively: once, few, many, or a class where the clone is expanded.

>TRBV5-6|-|TRBJ1-2|TRBD1
TGTGCCAGCGGGGCAGGGGGTATTTCCGGCTACACCTTC
CASGAGGISGYTF
>TRBV5-5|-|TRBJ1-2|-
TGTGCCAGCAGCTCAATGGGAGGAGGCAACTATGGCTACACCTTC
CASSSMGGGNYGYTF
>TRBV6-5|few|TRBJ1-3|-
TGTGCCAGCAGTCCCCAGGTCTCTGGAAACACCATATATTTT
CASSPQVSGNTIYF
>TRBV27|-|TRBJ1-5|TRBD1
TGTGCCAGCAGTTCTTTGGGACAGGGTGGTCAGCCCCAGCATTTT
CASSSLGQGGQPQHF
>TRBV5-1|-|TRBJ2-1|TRBD2
TGCGCCAGCAGCTTGGGTAGCGGGAGCTACAATGAGCAGTTCTTC
CASSLGSGSYNEQFF
>TRBV5-1|-|TRBJ1-2|TRBD1
TGCGCCAGCAGCCCCGGGACAGCCGCCTATGGCTACACCTTC
CASSPGTAAYGYTF
>TRBV6-6|-|TRBJ1-5|TRBD1
TGTGCCAGCAGCCAGGACAGGGGGCGAGGCAATCAGCCCCAGCATTTT
CASSQDRGRGNQPQHF
>TRBV11-2|once|TRBJ1-6|-
TGTGCCAGCACCCCCAGGCGGGCGAATTCACCCCTCCACTTT
CASTPRRANSPLHF
>TRBV5-1|-|TRBJ2-3|-
TGCGCCAGCAGCTTGGGGCAGGGGATTGAGAGCACAGATACGCAGTATTTT
CASSLGQGIESTDTQYF
>TRBV6-6|-|TRBJ1-2|TRBD1
TGTGCCAGCAGCCGGGACAGGGTCCTTCCTAACTATGGCTACACCTTC
CASSRDRVLPNYGYTF
>TRBV2|-|TRBJ2-1|-
TGTGCCAGCAAGGGGCAGAGTCGAAACAATGAGCAGTTCTTC
CASKGQSRNNEQFF
>TRBV6-1|-|TRBJ1-2|-
TGTGCCAGCAGTGAAGACCGCAGGGGTAACTATGGCTACACCTTC
CASSEDRRGNYGYTF
>TRBV28|-|TRBJ2-2|TRBD1
TGTGCCAGCAGTCCCGGGACAGGGTTTACCGGGGAGCTGTTTTTT
CASSPGTGFTGELFF
>TRBV28|-|TRBJ2-7|-
TGTGCCAGCAGTTTATCCTCCTCTTTTTACGGGTACGAGCAGTACTTC
CASSLSSSFYGYEQYF
>TRBV5-1|-|TRBJ2-1|-
TGCGCCAGCAGCCCCATGGGTGACACCTACAATGAGCAGTTCTTC
CASSPMGDTYNEQFF
>TRBV28|few|TRBJ2-7|TRBD2
TGTGCCAGCAGTTTACCCCTAGCGGTGAACGAGCAGTACTTC
CASSLPLAVNEQYF
>TRBV5-1|once|TRBJ1-3|-
TGCGCCAGGCAATCCGGTAACTCTGGAAACACCATATATTTT
CARQSGNSGNTIYF
>TRBV18|-|TRBJ2-7|TRBD1
TGTGCCAGCTCACCAGACAGGGGGCCATACGAGCAGTACTTC
CASSPDRGPYEQYF
>TRBV10-3|-|TRBJ2-1|-
TGTGCCATCAGTGAGGGGGCCGCAGTTGATGAGCAGTTCTTC
CAISEGAAVDEQFF
>TRBV6-5|-|TRBJ1-4|TRBD1
TGTGCCAGCAGTTGGGACAGGGCGGATGAAAAACTGTTTTTT
CASSWDRADEKLFF
>TRBV5-1|-|TRBJ1-1|TRBD1
TGCGCCAGCGGCCGACAGGGGGGTCTGAACACTGAAGCTTTCTTT
CASGRQGGLNTEAFF
>TRBV3-1/TRBV3-2|-|TRBJ1-1|-
TGTGCCAGCAGCCAAGCTGGGGGGTATGGAGCTTTCTTT
CASSQAGGYGAFF
>TRBV3-1/TRBV3-2|-|TRBJ2-1|-
TGTGCCAGCCGCAACAGGGCATCCTACAATGAGCAGTTCTTC
CASRNRASYNEQFF
>TRBV28|once|TRBJ1-3|-
TGTGCCAGCAGTTTACAGGGGTCCCTCTCTGGAAACACCATATATTTT
CASSLQGSLSGNTIYF
>TRBV19|-|TRBJ2-5|-
TGTGCCAGTAGTTCTCCGCAGGGGACCAGGGAGACCCAGTACTTC
CASSSPQGTRETQYF
>TRBV28|-|TRBJ2-7|TRBD1
TGTGCCAGCAGTGCCCGCGGACAGGGGGGCTACGAGCAGTACTTC
CASSARGQGGYEQYF
>TRBV18|-|TRBJ2-1|TRBD1
TGTGCCAGCTCACCACGGGACAGGACAAACAATGAGCAGTTCTTC
CASSPRDRTNNEQFF
>TRBV6-6|-|TRBJ1-5|-
TGTGCCAGCTCCTTGACAGGAGTAAATCAGCCCCAGCATTTT
CASSLTGVNQPQHF
>TRBV10-1|-|TRBJ2-7|TRBD2
TGCGCCAGCAGTGGCCCGGGACTAGCGGGCTACGAGCAGTACTTC
CASSGPGLAGYEQYF
>TRBV2|-|TRBJ1-5|-
TGTGCCAGCAGTGATCTCGCACAGGGCGATCAGCCCCAGCATTTT
CASSDLAQGDQPQHF
>TRBV5-1|-|TRBJ1-1|-
TGCGCCAGCAGCTTAACTCCTCAGGGTAGGTACACTGAAGCTTTCTTT
CASSLTPQGRYTEAFF
>TRBV7-2|-|TRBJ1-1|-
TGTGCCAGCAGCTTAGAAGACTACACTGAAGCTTTCTTT
CASSLEDYTEAFF
>TRBV19|-|TRBJ2-3|TRBD2
TGTGCCAGTAGTACTAGCGGATTCAAGGTAGATACGCAGTATTTT
CASSTSGFKVDTQYF
>TRBV7-9|-|TRBJ1-5|TRBD1
TGTGCCAGCAGCTTAGGGACAGGCCTACCGGTTCAGCCCCAGCATTTT
CASSLGTGLPVQPQHF
>TRBV19|-|TRBJ2-2|TRBD1
TGTGCCAGTAGATCCCAGGGACAGGCGAACACCGGGGAGCTGTTTTTT
CASRSQGQANTGELFF
>TRBV28|-|TRBJ1-5|-
TGTGCCAGCAGCCCTCCCGCCAGGGGACAGCCCCAGCATTTT
CASSPPARGQPQHF
>TRBV7-2|-|TRBJ2-1|-
TGTGCCAGCAGCTTAGTTAGCGGAAGCTCCTACAATGAGCAGTTCTTC
CASSLVSGSSYNEQFF
>TRBV3-1/TRBV3-2|-|TRBJ1-2|TRBD1
TGTGCCAGCAGCCAAGTCAGGGGGCGAAGTCAGAACTATGGCTACACCTTC
CASSQVRGRSQNYGYTF
>TRBV7-9|-|TRBJ2-5|TRBD1
TGTGCCAGCAGAAACCTCAGGGGGACCTTTCAAGAGACCCAGTACTTC
CASRNLRGTFQETQYF
>TRBV19|once|TRBJ1-5|-
TGTGCCAGTAGTATAGGAGGTGCGCAGCCCCAGCATTTT
CASSIGGAQPQHF
>TRBV14|-|TRBJ1-1|-
TGTGCCAGCAGCCAAGGTTGGGGGGGAGCTTTCTTT
CASSQGWGGAFF
>TRBV6-5|-|TRBJ1-2|TRBD1
TGTGCCAGCAGCAGGGGGCAGGACTATGGCTACACCTTC
CASSRGQDYGYTF
>TRBV19|-|TRBJ1-5|-
TGTGCCAGTAGTCGGCAGGGAGGAACGGGGCAGCCCCAGCATTTT
CASSRQGGTGQPQHF
>TRBV27|-|TRBJ1-2|-
TGTGCCAGCAGTCCCTACAGGGTGAAGGAAGGCTACACCTTC
CASSPYRVKEGYTF
>TRBV2|-|TRBJ1-3|-
TGTGCCAGCAACAGAGATATCTCTGGAAACACCATATATTTT
CASNRDISGNTIYF
>TRBV7-3|few|TRBJ1-2|TRBD1
TGTGCCAGCAGCCCGACCGGGACAGGGCTTAAGAAAACCTTC
CASSPTGTGLKKTF
>TRBV11-2|-|TRBJ1-2|TRBD1
TGTGCCAGCAGCTTAGATCCTGGGACAGGGATGTATGGCTACACCTTC
CASSLDPGTGMYGYTF
>TRBV5-1|-|TRBJ2-5|TRBD2
TGCGCCAGCAGCTTGGCAGGGACTAGCAGACAAGAGACCCAGTACTTC
CASSLAGTSRQETQYF
>TRBV19|once|TRBJ1-2|TRBD1
TGTGCCAGTAGTACCCGGGACAGGGATTACTATGGCTACACCTTC
CASSTRDRDYYGYTF
>TRBV18|-|TRBJ2-1|TRBD2
TGTGCCAGCTCAGATCCGGGACTAGCCATCTATGAGCAGTTCTTC
CASSDPGLAIYEQFF
>TRBV19|-|TRBJ1-5|TRBD1
TGTGCCAGTAGTACTACGCTGGGACAGGGAAATCAGCCCCAGCATTTT
CASSTTLGQGNQPQHF
>TRBV13|-|TRBJ2-7|-
TGTGCCAGCAGCAGACAGGTCGCGGGGGCCTACGAGCAGTACTTC
CASSRQVAGAYEQYF
>TRBV5-8|once|TRBJ1-5|-
TGTGCCAGCAGCTTGTATAAGTCTAATAGCAATCAGCCCCAGCATTTT
CASSLYKSNSNQPQHF
>TRBV7-9|-|TRBJ1-4|TRBD1
TGTGCCAGCAGCCAAGGACAGGGGGCTGGGAAACTGTTTTTT
CASSQGQGAGKLFF
>TRBV2|-|TRBJ1-6|TRBD1
TGTGCCAGCAGATCCGGGACAGGTAGTATCGGAGAGGACTTT
CASRSGTGSIGEDF
>TRBV11-2|once|TRBJ2-5|TRBD1
TGTGCCAGCAGCTCCCGGACAGGGATGAAGACCCAGTACTTC
CASSSRTGMKTQYF
>TRBV29-1|-|TRBJ2-1|TRBD1
TGCAGCGTCGGACAGGGGAACTCCTACAATGAGCAGTTCTTC
CSVGQGNSYNEQFF